These T cell receptor beta chains were read from a single sample in a study of T cell responses to AZD1222 COVID-19 vaccine. Libraries were prepared by immunoSEQ multiplex PCR; TCRdb keeps only in-frame clonotypes and omits some of them. The data show tens of thousands of clones, just over 85% seen once. The sample consisted of peripheral blood, taken on day 0 of AZD1222 vaccination. Receptors were obtained from an adult in good health. CDR3s include the opening cysteine and the closing phenylalanine or tryptophan. D genes are given only for firm matches. Not every row has a clone size; where given, it reads once, few, many or a size class.

size	V	J	length	D	CDR3	DNA
NA	TRBV16	TRBJ1-5	14	NA	CASSLQGSEQPQHF	TGTGCCAGCAGCCTACAGGGTTCGGAGCAGCCCCAGCATTTT
NA	TRBV3-1/TRBV3-2	TRBJ2-5	15	NA	CASSQDHRGGETQYF	TGTGCCAGCAGCCAAGATCACAGGGGGGGAGAGACCCAGTACTTC
NA	TRBV28	TRBJ2-5	19	TRBD2	CASSPTLAGGPAARETQYF	TGTGCCAGCAGTCCCACCCTAGCGGGAGGCCCGGCTGCCCGAGAGACCCAGTACTTC
NA	TRBV7-9	TRBJ1-1	14	TRBD1	CASSRDRVNTEAFF	TGTGCCAGCAGCCGGGACAGAGTGAACACTGAAGCTTTCTTT
NA	TRBV9	TRBJ2-1	16	TRBD2	CASSGSGLARGNEQFF	TGTGCCAGCAGCGGATCGGGACTAGCGAGGGGGAATGAGCAGTTCTTC
NA	TRBV6-5	TRBJ1-1	11	NA	CASKHKFEAFF	TGTGCCAGCAAACACAAGTTTGAAGCTTTCTTT
NA	TRBV4-1	TRBJ1-3	16	TRBD1	CASSQGRFDRENTIYF	TGCGCCAGCAGCCAAGGAAGGTTCGACAGGGAGAACACCATATATTTT
NA	TRBV4-1	TRBJ1-4	14	TRBD1	CASSQGQGDEKLFF	TGCGCCAGCAGCCAAGGACAGGGGGATGAAAAACTGTTTTTT
NA	TRBV6-5	TRBJ1-2	12	TRBD1	CASSYSGGGYTF	TGTGCCAGCAGTTACTCAGGGGGCGGCTACACCTTC
NA	TRBV6-5	TRBJ2-2	13	NA	CASSYSVNGELFF	TGTGCCAGCAGTTACTCGGTTAACGGGGAGCTGTTTTTT
NA	TRBV29-1	TRBJ1-1	14	TRBD1	CSINRGGADTEAFF	TGCAGCATAAACAGGGGAGGCGCGGACACTGAAGCTTTCTTT
NA	TRBV28	TRBJ2-4	14	NA	CASSPPGTKNIQYF	TGTGCCAGCAGTCCCCCAGGCACCAAAAACATTCAGTACTTC
NA	TRBV10-2	TRBJ2-1	14	TRBD2	CASRLAGEYGEQFF	TGCGCCAGCAGGCTAGCGGGAGAGTACGGTGAGCAGTTCTTC
many	TRBV14	TRBJ2-7	15	TRBD2	CASSQYGTRTYEQYF	TGTGCCAGCAGCCAATACGGGACTAGGACCTACGAGCAGTACTTC
NA	TRBV6-6	TRBJ1-2	15	NA	CASSYSYGPNYGYTF	TGTGCCAGCAGTTACTCGTACGGGCCCAACTATGGCTACACCTTC
NA	TRBV19	TRBJ2-1	15	TRBD2	CASSPRTSGSDEQFF	TGTGCCAGTAGTCCCAGGACTAGCGGGAGTGATGAGCAGTTCTTC
once	TRBV15	TRBJ1-2	14	NA	CATSRDGVVNGYTF	TGTGCCACCAGCAGAGACGGGGTAGTCAATGGCTACACCTTC
NA	TRBV3-1/TRBV3-2	TRBJ2-2	17	TRBD2	CASSQVRLAGGAGELFF	TGTGCCAGCAGCCAAGTCCGGCTAGCGGGAGGGGCCGGGGAGCTGTTTTTT
NA	TRBV18	TRBJ2-5	15	NA	CASSPRSDDAETQYF	TGTGCCAGCTCACCACGATCGGACGACGCGGAGACCCAGTACTTC
NA	TRBV20-1	TRBJ2-1	16	TRBD2	CSASQGAGGDYNEQFF	TGCAGTGCTAGTCAGGGAGCGGGAGGCGACTACAATGAGCAGTTCTTC
NA	TRBV7-8	TRBJ1-6	15	NA	CASSLEALGNSPLHF	TGTGCCAGCAGCTTAGAGGCCTTAGGGAATTCACCCCTCCACTTT
NA	TRBV29-1	TRBJ2-7	13	TRBD2	CSAGGGRGYEQYF	TGCAGCGCTGGGGGGGGACGAGGGTACGAGCAGTACTTC
NA	TRBV7-9	TRBJ1-1	14	TRBD1	CASSWGQANTEAFF	TGTGCCAGCAGCTGGGGACAGGCGAACACTGAAGCTTTCTTT
NA	TRBV15	TRBJ2-1	17	TRBD2	CATSREGRDPRNNEQFF	TGTGCCACCAGCAGAGAAGGGAGGGACCCCCGTAACAATGAGCAGTTCTTC
NA	TRBV5-1	TRBJ2-1	15	TRBD1	CASSLGTGRMDEQFF	TGCGCCAGCAGCTTAGGGACAGGGAGGATGGATGAGCAGTTCTTC
NA	TRBV6-6	TRBJ1-5	16	NA	CASRAVRGYSNQPQHF	TGTGCCAGCAGAGCTGTCAGGGGCTATAGCAATCAGCCCCAGCATTTT
NA	TRBV15	TRBJ2-2	16	NA	CATSRDPGRNTGELFF	TGTGCCACCAGCAGAGATCCAGGAAGGAACACCGGGGAGCTGTTTTTT
once	TRBV11-2	TRBJ1-1	14	NA	CASSLVALNTEAFF	TGTGCCAGCAGCTTAGTTGCCCTGAACACTGAAGCTTTCTTT
NA	TRBV5-4	TRBJ2-2	17	TRBD1	CASSRSPDRGRTGELFF	TGTGCCAGCAGCCGAAGCCCCGACAGGGGTCGCACCGGGGAGCTGTTTTTT
NA	TRBV30	TRBJ1-2	11	NA	CAWSSVGGYTF	TGTGCCTGGAGTTCGGTGGGAGGCTACACCTTC
NA	TRBV6-4	TRBJ2-3	15	TRBD1	CASGRYRGVIDTQYF	TGTGCCAGCGGTCGGTACAGGGGGGTGATAGATACGCAGTATTTT
few	TRBV7-9	TRBJ2-7	13	TRBD1	CASSKTGVYEQYF	TGTGCCAGCAGCAAGACAGGGGTTTACGAGCAGTACTTC
NA	TRBV7-2	TRBJ1-2	14	NA	CASSKDSGSYGYTF	TGTGCCAGCAGCAAGGACAGCGGGAGCTATGGCTACACCTTC
NA	TRBV5-1	TRBJ2-7	15	NA	CASSPNTYASGEQYF	TGCGCCAGCAGCCCTAACACATATGCCTCGGGGGAGCAGTACTTC
NA	TRBV6-5	TRBJ1-2	15	TRBD1	CASSSSGGLNYGYTF	TGTGCCAGCAGTTCCTCAGGGGGCCTTAACTATGGCTACACCTTC
NA	TRBV4-2	TRBJ2-7	18	TRBD2	CASSLSGRESPFLYEQYF	TGTGCCAGCAGCCTTAGCGGGAGGGAATCCCCTTTTTTATACGAGCAGTACTTC